The 2 T cell receptor beta chains below all came from one sample that was sequenced in a study of T cell responses to AZD1222 COVID-19 vaccine. Only in-frame clones appear in the TCRdb table, and some are missing; sequencing was by immunoSEQ multiplex PCR. The sample yields some 200,000 clones, more than 70% seen once. The sequencing used peripheral blood, collected 28 days after the second AZD1222 dose. The receptors derive from an adult who received the AZD1222 COVID-19 vaccine.

This CDR3 is CASSSRAASTDTQYF. The DNA of the CDR3 is TGTGCCAGCAGTTCAAGGGCGGCAAGCACAGATACGCAGTATTTT. The chain is built from TRBV3-1 (or the pseudogene TRBV3-2) and TRBJ2-3; no firm D call. From germline, CDR1 is LGHDT and CDR2 YNNKEL (reference sequence). Trimming shortened V by 6 bases and J by 0 bases, and 13 bases separated the two germline ends. This CDR3 is 15 amino acids long.

The rearrangement joins TRBV6-2 or TRBV6-3 to TRBJ1-2; D not certain. V lost 0 bases and J lost 3, with 11 bases in between. The length of the CDR3 is 15 residues. Looked up from germline, CDR1 is MNHEY and CDR2 is SVGEGT. The CDR3 coding sequence is TGTGCCAGCAGTTACTCGAATTTAGGGCACTATGGCTACACCTTC. Translated: CASSYSNLGHYGYTF.